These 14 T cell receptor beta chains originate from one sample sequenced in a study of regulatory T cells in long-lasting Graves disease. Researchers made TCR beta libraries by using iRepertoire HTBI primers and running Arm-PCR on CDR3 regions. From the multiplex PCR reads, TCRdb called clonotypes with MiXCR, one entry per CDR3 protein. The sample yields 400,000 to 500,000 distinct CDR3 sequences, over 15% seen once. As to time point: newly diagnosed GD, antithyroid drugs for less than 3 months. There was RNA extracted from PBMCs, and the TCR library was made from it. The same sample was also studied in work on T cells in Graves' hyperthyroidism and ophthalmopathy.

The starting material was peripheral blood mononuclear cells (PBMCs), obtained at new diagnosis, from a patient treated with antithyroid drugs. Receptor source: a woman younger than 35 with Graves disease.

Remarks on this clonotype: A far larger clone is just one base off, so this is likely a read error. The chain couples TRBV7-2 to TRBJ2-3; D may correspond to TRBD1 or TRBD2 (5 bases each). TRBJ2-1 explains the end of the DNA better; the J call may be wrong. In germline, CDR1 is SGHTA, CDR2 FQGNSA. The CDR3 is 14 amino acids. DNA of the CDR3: TGTGCCAGCAGCTTAGCGGCCGGGGCCAATGGGCAGTTCTTC. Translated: CASSLAAGANGQFF.

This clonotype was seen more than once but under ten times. CDR3 amino acids: CASSLSSRLGEQYF. The CDR3 DNA reads TGTGCCAGCAGTTTATCGAGCCGCCTTGGTGAGCAGTACTTC. The rearrangement uses TRBV27 and TRBJ2-7; unclear D gene. Trimming took 0 bases from V and 7 from J, leaving 13 bases between them. Germline V CDR1 and CDR2: MNHEY, SMNVEV (reference sequence). This CDR3 region has 14 residues.

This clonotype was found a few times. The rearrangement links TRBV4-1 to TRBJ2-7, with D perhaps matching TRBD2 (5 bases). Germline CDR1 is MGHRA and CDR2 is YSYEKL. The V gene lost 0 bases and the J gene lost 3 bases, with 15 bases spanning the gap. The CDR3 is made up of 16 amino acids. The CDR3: CASSQEVKKGVYEQYF. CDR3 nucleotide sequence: TGCGCCAGCAGCCAAGAAGTTAAAAAGGGAGTCTACGAGCAGTACTTC.

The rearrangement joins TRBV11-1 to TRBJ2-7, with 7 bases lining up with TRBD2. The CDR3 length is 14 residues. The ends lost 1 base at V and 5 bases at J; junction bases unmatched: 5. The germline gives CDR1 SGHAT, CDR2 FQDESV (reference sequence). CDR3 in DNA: TGTGCCAGCAGCTTAGGCCCGGGAGGACACGAGCAGTACTTC. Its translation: CASSLGPGGHEQYF.

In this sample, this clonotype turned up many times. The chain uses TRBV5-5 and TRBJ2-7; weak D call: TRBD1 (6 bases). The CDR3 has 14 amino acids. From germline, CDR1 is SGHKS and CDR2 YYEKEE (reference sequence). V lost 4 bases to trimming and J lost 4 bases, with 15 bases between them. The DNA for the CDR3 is TGTGCCAGCAGCGCCCCGGGACACATATACGAGCAGTACTTC. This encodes CASSAPGHIYEQYF. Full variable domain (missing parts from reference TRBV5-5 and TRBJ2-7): DAGVTQSPTHLIKTRGQQVTLRCSPISGHKSVSWYQQVLGQGPQFIFQYYEKEERGRGNFPDRFSARQFPNYSSELNVNALLLGDSALYLCASSAPGHIYEQYFGPGTRLTVT.

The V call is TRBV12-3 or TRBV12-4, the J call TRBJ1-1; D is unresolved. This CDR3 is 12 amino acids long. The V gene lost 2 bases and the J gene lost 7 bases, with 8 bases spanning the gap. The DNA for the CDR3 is TGTGCCAGCAGTTTAAGACTCTATGAAGCTTTCTTT. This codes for CASSLRLYEAFF.

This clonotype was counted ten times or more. CDR3 coding DNA: TGTGCCAGCAGCTTCCCCCCGGGACAGGGGCAGTTCTTC. Protein: CASSFPPGQGQFF. The chain combines TRBV5-6 with TRBJ2-1; 9 nucleotides agree with TRBD1. The trim removed 2 bases at V and 12 bases at J, leaving 6 bases unmatched. The CDR3 loop spans 13 amino acids. Germline V gene data show CDR1 as SGHDT and CDR2 as YYEEEE.

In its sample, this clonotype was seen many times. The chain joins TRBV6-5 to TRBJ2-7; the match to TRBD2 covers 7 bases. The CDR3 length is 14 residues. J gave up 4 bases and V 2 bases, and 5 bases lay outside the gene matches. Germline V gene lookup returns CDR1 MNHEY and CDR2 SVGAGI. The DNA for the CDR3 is TGTGCCAGCAGTTACGTACTAGCGCCGTACGAGCAGTACTTC. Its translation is CASSYVLAPYEQYF.

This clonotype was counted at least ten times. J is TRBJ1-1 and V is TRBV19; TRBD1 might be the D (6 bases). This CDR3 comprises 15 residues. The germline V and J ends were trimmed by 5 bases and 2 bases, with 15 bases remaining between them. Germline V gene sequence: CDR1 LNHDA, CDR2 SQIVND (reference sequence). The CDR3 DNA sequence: TGTGCCAGTAGTCTCATCCGGGGGACAAACACTGAAGCTTTCTTT. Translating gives CASSLIRGTNTEAFF.

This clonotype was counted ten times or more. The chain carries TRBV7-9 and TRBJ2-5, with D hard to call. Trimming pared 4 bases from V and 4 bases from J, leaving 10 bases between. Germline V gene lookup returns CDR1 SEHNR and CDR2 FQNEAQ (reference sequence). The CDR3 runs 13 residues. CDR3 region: CASSSGSLETQYF. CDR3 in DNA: TGTGCCAGCAGCTCAGGATCTCTAGAGACCCAGTACTTC.

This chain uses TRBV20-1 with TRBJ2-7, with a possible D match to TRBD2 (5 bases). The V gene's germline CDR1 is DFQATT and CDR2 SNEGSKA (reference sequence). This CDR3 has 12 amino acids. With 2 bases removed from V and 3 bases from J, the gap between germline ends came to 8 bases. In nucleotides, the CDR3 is TGCAGTGCTAGAAGGAGGAACTACGAGCAGTACTTC. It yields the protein CSARRRNYEQYF.

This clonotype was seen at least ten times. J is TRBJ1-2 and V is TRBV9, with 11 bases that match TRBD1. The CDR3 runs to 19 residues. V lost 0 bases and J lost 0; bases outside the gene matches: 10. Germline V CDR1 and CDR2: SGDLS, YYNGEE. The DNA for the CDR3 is TGTGCCAGCAGCGTAGATCCCGGGACAGGGGGACACACTAACTATGGCTACACCTTC. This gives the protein CASSVDPGTGGHTNYGYTF.

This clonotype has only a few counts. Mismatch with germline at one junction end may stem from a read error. In DNA, the CDR3 is TGTGCCAGCAGTGACGCGGGAGGGACAGGTACGCAGTATTTT. Translating it yields CASSDAGGTGTQYF. The V and J genes are TRBV6-4 and TRBJ2-3, with D maybe TRBD2 (9 bases). The CDR3 covers 14 residues. Germline loops: CDR1 MRHNA, CDR2 SNTAGT.

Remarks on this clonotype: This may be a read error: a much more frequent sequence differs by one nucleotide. Here the CDR3 DNA reads TGTGCCTGGAGTGGTGGGAACGCTGGAGCTTTCTTT. It translates to CAWSGGNAGAFF. This rearrangement joins TRBV30 to TRBJ1-1; the D is unclear. The V gene lost 1 base and the J gene lost 10 bases, with 13 bases spanning the gap. CDR1 is GTSNPN, CDR2 SVGIG, per germline (reference sequence). The CDR3 consists of 12 residues.